Shown below are 26 T cell receptor beta chains from a single sample sequenced in a study of shared clonotypes between healthy human individuals. The repertoire was sequenced with immunoSEQ multiplex PCR; TCRdb's copy has only in-frame clones and lacks some. The sample has some 2,500,000 clones; approximately 94% are singletons. Sequencing input: naive CD4+ T cells from PBMCs. Subset given: CD45RA+ positively selected. These receptors all come from a man between 18 and 35 years old in good health. Some clones in this sample may be carry-over from other donors' samples.

This chain connects TRBV6-5 to TRBJ1-1; no firm D call. V gave up 5 bases and J gave up 1 base, with 5 bases separating them. CDR3 length: 12 residues. CDR1 is MNHEY, CDR2 SVGAGI, per germline. The CDR3 bases are TGTGCCAGCAGTGGTACGAACACTGAAGCTTTCTTT. It encodes CASSGTNTEAFF.

V is TRBV7-8 and J is TRBJ2-1; the D is unclear. The CDR3 has 14 amino acids. Between the trimmed V and J ends, which lost 8 bases and 0 bases, there was a span of 11 bases. Germline CDR1 SGHVS, CDR2 FQNEAQ. The CDR3: CASHYRSSYNEQFF. CDR3 bases: TGTGCCAGCCATTACCGAAGCTCCTACAATGAGCAGTTCTTC.

The chain couples TRBV6-5 to TRBJ1-1, with 8 positions matching TRBD1. This CDR3 has 14 amino acids. The junction had 7 bases not matched to a gene; V was cut back by 6 bases and J by 4 bases. CDR1 and CDR2 from the germline V gene are MNHEY and SVGAGI. The CDR3 sequence is CASSRQGWGTEAFF. The CDR3 nucleotides read TGTGCCAGCAGCCGACAGGGGTGGGGCACTGAAGCTTTCTTT.

The chain is built from TRBV6-1 and TRBJ1-2, with 7 bases fitting TRBD1. This CDR3 spans 14 amino acids. V was pared by 5 bases and J by 1 base, with 4 bases of the junction left unmatched. Germline V gene sequence: CDR1 MNHNS, CDR2 SASEGT. CDR3: CASSLDRHNYGYTF. In nucleotides, the CDR3 is TGTGCCAGCAGTTTGGACAGGCATAACTATGGCTACACCTTC.

The chain couples TRBV5-4 to TRBJ1-2, with D tentatively TRBD1 (5 bases). This CDR3 comprises 14 residues. Germline V gene data show CDR1 as SGHNT and CDR2 as YYREEE (reference sequence). CDR3 sequence reads: CATTSKTVNYGYTF. The CDR3 DNA reads as TGTGCTACGACCTCGAAGACAGTTAACTATGGCTACACCTTC. Drawing the rest from reference TRBV5-4 and TRBJ1-2, the complete variable domain is ETGVTQSPTHLIKTRGQQVTLRCSSQSGHNTVSWYQQALGQGPQFIFQYYREEENGRGNFPPRFSGLQFPNYSSELNVNALELDDSALYLCATTSKTVNYGYTFGSGTRLTVV.

DNA for the CDR3: TGTGCCAGCGGTTTAGCGGGAGGTGCCTACAATGAGCAGTTCTTC. It is translated as CASGLAGGAYNEQFF. The chain recombines TRBV9 with TRBJ2-1; the match to TRBD2 covers 10 bases. J lost 2 bases, V lost 7 bases, and 6 bases had no gene match. CDR1 and CDR2 from the germline V gene are SGDLS and YYNGEE. The CDR3 consists of 15 residues.

This sequence joins TRBV7-3 and TRBJ1-2; D gene ambiguous. This CDR3 is 14 amino acids long. V lost 2 bases to trimming and J lost 3 bases, with 10 bases between them. Germline CDR1 reads SGHTA; CDR2 reads FQGTGA. CDR3: CASSLDGRDYGYTF. CDR3 coding DNA: TGTGCCAGCAGCTTAGATGGGAGAGACTATGGCTACACCTTC.

Points on this clone: The identical CDR3 is also encoded by other nucleotide sequences in the sample. This chain uses TRBV5-1 with TRBJ2-5, with 8 bases aligning to TRBD1. V was clipped by 4 bases and J by 1 base; unmatched bases: 3. The germline V gene has CDR1 SGHRS and CDR2 YFSETQ. The CDR3 length is 14 residues. The CDR3 spells CASSPGQGQETQYF. The CDR3 coding sequence is TGCGCCAGCAGCCCAGGACAGGGCCAAGAGACCCAGTACTTC. Complete variable domain (other parts from reference TRBV5-1 and TRBJ2-5): KAGVTQTPRYLIKTRGQQVTLSCSPISGHRSVSWYQQTPGQGLQFLFEYFSETQRNKGNFPGRFSGRQFSNSRSEMNVSTLELGDSALYLCASSPGQGQETQYFGPGTRLLVL.

This sequence joins TRBV19 and TRBJ2-7; 7 bases fit TRBD2. J was trimmed by 6 bases and V by 4 bases; bases with no gene match: 9. From germline, CDR1 is LNHDA and CDR2 SQIVND (reference sequence). This CDR3 contains 14 residues. CDR3 nucleotide sequence: TGTGCCAGTAGTAACGCGGGAGACGGTGGCGAGCAGTACTTC. Its protein product is CASSNAGDGGEQYF.

V gene TRBV5-6 combines with J gene TRBJ2-3; 7 nucleotides match TRBD1. This CDR3 has 15 amino acids. The V gene's germline CDR1 is SGHDT and CDR2 YYEEEE. V shed 1 base, J shed 3 bases, and the junction held 5 bases outside the gene matches. The CDR3 sequence: CASSLNRGVTDTQYF. The CDR3 region has the DNA TGTGCCAGCAGCTTGAACAGGGGTGTGACAGATACGCAGTATTTT.

The rearrangement uses TRBV12-5 and TRBJ2-3; D may be TRBD2 (5 bases). CDR3 length: 13 amino acids. Germline lookup yields CDR1 LGHNT and CDR2 FRNRAP. V was pared by 6 bases and J by 1 base, with 8 bases between. CDR3 loop: CASGTAGTDTQYF. CDR3 nucleotide sequence: TGTGCTAGTGGAACAGCGGGCACAGATACGCAGTATTTT.

This chain connects TRBV7-2 to TRBJ2-7, with 7 bases lining up with TRBD1. V lost 5 bases to trimming and J lost 4 bases; unmatched junction nucleotides: 11. CDR1 SGHTA and CDR2 FQGNSA come from the germline V gene. The CDR3 spans 15 residues. The CDR3 here is CASSSPKGARYEQYF. The CDR3 DNA reads as TGTGCCAGCAGCAGTCCCAAGGGGGCGCGATACGAGCAGTACTTC. The full variable domain, in which reference TRBV7-2 and TRBJ2-7 provide the parts outside the CDR3, is GAGVSQSPSNKVTEKGKDVELRCDPISGHTALYWYRQSLGQGLEFLIYFQGNSAPDKSGLPSDRFSAERTGGSVSTLTIQRTQQEDSAVYLCASSSPKGARYEQYFGPGTRLTVT.

This rearrangement joins TRBV19 to TRBJ2-5, with TRBD1 identical over 9 bases. From germline, CDR1 is LNHDA and CDR2 SQIVND (reference sequence). The CDR3 totals 14 residues. The trim removed 6 bases at V and 5 bases at J, leaving 7 bases unmatched. The CDR3 sequence: CASRDRGRPETQYF. CDR3 nucleotide sequence: TGTGCCAGTAGGGACAGGGGTCGTCCGGAGACCCAGTACTTC.

V gene TRBV9 combines with J gene TRBJ1-1; D not resolved. The V and J ends lost 7 bases and 4 bases respectively, with 14 bases between them. This CDR3 spans 13 amino acids. The germline V gene has CDR1 SGDLS and CDR2 YYNGEE. CDR3 sequence reads: CASGPGTSTEAFF. DNA of the CDR3: TGTGCCAGCGGCCCGGGTACTAGCACTGAAGCTTTCTTT.

For the CDR3, the DNA is TGCAGTGTTGAGGACGGCGAGACCCAGTACTTC. This codes for CSVEDGETQYF. The chain links TRBV20-1 to TRBJ2-5, with D hard to call. Germline V gene sequence: CDR1 DFQATT, CDR2 SNEGSKA (reference sequence). The CDR3 length is 11 residues. V lost 7 bases and J 5 bases, leaving 11 bases between the germline ends.

This clone appeared a single time. At the DNA level, this CDR3 is encoded by other sequences in the same sample as well. For the CDR3, the DNA is TGTGCCAGCAGTGACAATAGCAATCAGCCCCAGCATTTT. Protein sequence: CASSDNSNQPQHF. V and J are TRBV27 and TRBJ1-5; D uncertain. Per germline, CDR1 MNHEY and CDR2 SMNVEV (reference sequence). The CDR3 loop spans 13 amino acids. V was trimmed by 5 bases and J by 0 bases, leaving 5 bases between them.

This chain connects TRBV5-1 to TRBJ2-5; D gene ambiguous. Germline V gene lookup returns CDR1 SGHRS and CDR2 YFSETQ. The CDR3 loop spans 14 amino acids. V lost 4 bases and J lost 3, with 13 bases in between. This CDR3 is CASSDQGIKETQYF. In DNA form, the CDR3 reads TGCGCCAGCAGCGACCAAGGGATAAAAGAGACCCAGTACTTC. Drawing the rest from reference TRBV5-1 and TRBJ2-5, the complete variable domain is KAGVTQTPRYLIKTRGQQVTLSCSPISGHRSVSWYQQTPGQGLQFLFEYFSETQRNKGNFPGRFSGRQFSNSRSEMNVSTLELGDSALYLCASSDQGIKETQYFGPGTRLLVL.

The CDR3 region has the DNA TGTGCCAGCAGCCAAGAACCAGACGGGGAGCTGTTTTTT. Encoded protein: CASSQEPDGELFF. The chain couples TRBV4-2 to TRBJ2-2; D call uncertain. The V end was cut by 0 bases, the J end by 7 bases, with 6 bases between. Germline values: CDR1 LGHNA, CDR2 YNFKEQ. CDR3 length: 13 residues.

This sequence joins TRBV25-1 and TRBJ1-4; maybe TRBD1 (6 bases). The germline CDR1 and CDR2 sequences are MGHDK and SYGVNS. Trimming cost V 3 bases and J 7 bases, with 9 bases left between them. CDR3 size: 13 residues. CDR3 sequence (DNA): TGTGCCAGCAGTGATGACAGGTTTGAAAAACTGTTTTTT. Translated: CASSDDRFEKLFF. The entire variable domain, with the rest obtained from reference TRBV25-1 and TRBJ1-4, is as follows: EADIYQTPRYLVIGTGKKITLECSQTMGHDKMYWYQQDPGMELHLIHYSYGVNSTEKGDLSSESTVSRIRTEHFPLTLESARPSHTSQYLCASSDDRFEKLFFGSGTQLSVL.

This chain uses TRBV20-1 with TRBJ2-7, with no clear D. Germline values: CDR1 DFQATT, CDR2 SNEGSKA (reference sequence). Trimming stripped 6 bases from V and 8 bases from J, with 11 bases between. CDR3 length equals 10 residues. CDR3 coding DNA: TGCAGTGCCCCTACTATGAAGCAGTACTTC. Its translation: CSAPTMKQYF.

The rearrangement links TRBV28 to TRBJ2-3; D is possibly TRBD2 (5 bases). The CDR3 has 17 amino acids. CDR1 and CDR2 from the germline V gene are MDHEN and SYDVKM. Trimming cost V 6 bases and J 2 bases, with 21 bases left between them. The CDR3 nucleotides are TGTGCCAGCAGCCTAGCTCCCGGTAGCGCTACCACAGATACGCAGTATTTT. Protein sequence: CASSLAPGSATTDTQYF.

V is TRBV6-5 and J is TRBJ2-7; TRBD2 agrees at 8 bases. The germline CDR1 and CDR2 sequences are MNHEY and SVGAGI. Germline trimming cut 6 bases from V and 4 bases from J; bases unmatched to any gene: 11. The CDR3 has 15 residues. CDR3 residues: CASRLYREGLYEQYF. The CDR3 DNA is TGTGCCAGCAGATTGTACCGGGAGGGCCTATACGAGCAGTACTTC.

The chain links TRBV7-9 to TRBJ2-7, with 8 bases matching TRBD2. The germline V gene has CDR1 SEHNR and CDR2 FQNEAQ (reference sequence). The trim removed 2 bases at V and 5 bases at J, leaving 5 bases unmatched. This CDR3 region has 14 residues. This CDR3 reads CASSLIRGRHEQYF. CDR3 DNA sequence: TGTGCCAGCAGCTTAATACGCGGGAGGCACGAGCAGTACTTC.

In the case of this clone: Other DNA sequences in the sample encode the same CDR3. V and J are TRBV7-9 and TRBJ2-3, with D possibly TRBD2 on 6 matching bases. CDR1 is SEHNR and CDR2 is FQNEAQ in the germline V gene (reference sequence). Trimming pared 0 bases from V and 4 bases from J, leaving 8 bases between. The CDR3 is 14 residues long. CDR3 residues: CASSLAGGADTQYF. The CDR3 DNA follows: TGTGCCAGCAGCTTAGCAGGAGGGGCAGATACGCAGTATTTT.

V and J are TRBV30 and TRBJ1-3; D remains ambiguous. V was clipped by 3 bases and J by 0 bases, with 12 bases between them. Germline lookup yields CDR1 GTSNPN and CDR2 SVGIG (reference sequence). CDR3 length equals 15 residues. Here the CDR3 reads CAWSHGSNSGNTIYF. As DNA, the CDR3 is TGTGCCTGGAGCCACGGGAGTAACTCTGGAAACACCATATATTTT.

V and J are TRBV10-1 and TRBJ2-3; no reliable D call. V was shortened by 0 bases and J by 5 bases, with 3 bases between the two germline ends. The germline V gene has CDR1 WNHNN and CDR2 SYGVQD (reference sequence). The CDR3 extends over 12 amino acids. The CDR3 loop reads CASSESGDTQYF. CDR3 in DNA: TGCGCCAGCAGTGAGTCGGGAGATACGCAGTATTTT.